This TCR beta chain was recovered during a study of Ad26.COV2.S vaccination and SARS-CoV-2 variants. Study observations and caveats: TCR breadth and depth analyses may have underestimated total T cell responses.

Treatment: some 20 received Ad26.COV2.S at low or high dose, single or two shots; five or six received placebo; per-sample allocation not given. After the first vaccine or placebo injection, samples were drawn on day 63. Boston provided a donor who was an adult aged 18-55 years. Built on an Ad26 vector, the vaccine expressed Wuhan-strain SARS-CoV-2 spike. With respect to this clone: The antigen remains unidentified.

Germline lookup yields CDR1 LNHDA and CDR2 SQIVND (reference sequence). The V segment lost 6 bases and the J segment 3 bases; nucleotides outside the gene matches: 0. The CDR3 runs to 13 residues. Clones were sequenced by immunoSEQ multiplex PCR, and TCRdb holds only the in-frame ones, with some missing. The data contain about 390,000 clones, about 92% of them seen just once; the ten biggest clones take up about 1.7%. The sequencing here drew on peripheral blood, taken in a trial of Ad26.COV2.S vaccine versus placebo. The chain links TRBV19 to TRBJ2-1; TRBD1 aligns across 9 bases. The sequence was collected from a person between 18 and 65 years old who received the Ad26.COV2.S COVID-19 vaccine or a placebo. CDR3 in amino acids: CASRTGGYNEQFF. The CDR3 DNA reads as TGTGCCAGTAGGACAGGGGGCTACAATGAGCAGTTCTTC.